Sequencing of this TCR beta chain was carried out in a study of cytomegalovirus exposure and HLA in healthy donors. Across the study: The 666 first-cohort repertoires shared a platform with the approximately 130 validation repertoires, as reported in a later analysis. Study results and limitations: The study found most TCR sequences rare, yet found some public TCRs in many donors. A subsequent analysis found that TCR clusters from the first cohort also tended to co-occur in the 90 to 150 validation repertoires, with approximately 95% of cluster scores above 0.

Here immunoSEQ multiplex PCR was the method, and the copy in TCRdb shows in-frame clones only, minus some. The sample carries 110,000 or so clones, more than 75% recorded once. Remarks on this clone: What it binds is not known.

This CDR3 region has 17 residues. Trimming took 1 base from V and 0 from J, leaving 14 bases between them. Germline V lookup: CDR1 SGHRS, CDR2 YFSETQ. The specimen sequenced was PBMCs. The clonotype comes from a man aged 18 to 29 in good health and CMV-seronegative. The V gene is TRBV5-1, the J gene TRBJ2-1; D is perhaps TRBD2 (6 bases). This CDR3 reads CASSLTPGEVSYNEQFF. As DNA, the CDR3 is TGCGCCAGCAGCTTGACGCCGGGGGAAGTCTCCTACAATGAGCAGTTCTTC.